This T cell receptor beta chain came from a study of OX40 agonist ivuxolimab in advanced cancers. The length of the CDR3 is 14 residues. The J segment lost 3 bases and the V segment lost 5 bases, leaving 5 bases of the junction unmatched. Germline lookup yields CDR1 PRHDT and CDR2 FYEKMQ (reference sequence). Some clones are missing from TCRdb's copy, which holds only in-frame ones; the method was immunoSEQ multiplex PCR. The data show 65,000 to 90,000 clones, around 80% seen once. This sequence joins TRBV13 and TRBJ2-7; TRBD2 matches at 9 bases. Sequences were derived from CD4+ or CD8+ T cells sorted from blood, sampled in a trial of the OX40 agonist ivuxolimab. The TCR originated in an adult with an advanced solid tumor such as melanoma, head and neck, liver or kidney cancer. The CDR3 reads CASSIAGVVYEQYF. In DNA form, the CDR3 reads TGTGCCAGCAGCATAGCGGGGGTCGTCTACGAGCAGTACTTC. The entire variable domain, with the rest obtained from reference TRBV13 and TRBJ2-7, is as follows: AAGVIQSPRHLIKEKRETATLKCYPIPRHDTVYWYQQGPGQDPQFLISFYEKMQSDKGSIPDRFSAQQFSDYHSELNMSSLELGDSALYFCASSIAGVVYEQYFGPGTRLTVT.